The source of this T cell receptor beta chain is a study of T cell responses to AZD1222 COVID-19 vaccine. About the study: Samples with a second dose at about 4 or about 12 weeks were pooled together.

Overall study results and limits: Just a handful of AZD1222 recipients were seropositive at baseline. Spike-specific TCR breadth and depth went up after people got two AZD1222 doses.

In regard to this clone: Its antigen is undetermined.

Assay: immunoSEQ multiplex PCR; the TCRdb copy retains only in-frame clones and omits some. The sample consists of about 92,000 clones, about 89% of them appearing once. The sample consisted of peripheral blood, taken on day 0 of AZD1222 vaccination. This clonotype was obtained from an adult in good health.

The CDR3 coding sequence is TGCGCCAGCAGCCAGGACAGGGGTCAGCCCCAGCATTTT. It encodes CASSQDRGQPQHF. The chain couples TRBV4-3 to TRBJ1-5, with 9 nucleotides matching TRBD1. The CDR3 is 13 residues long. Germline trimming cut 3 bases from V and 6 bases from J; bases unmatched to any gene: 0. Germline loops: CDR1 LGHNA, CDR2 YSLEER.